The present T cell receptor (beta chain) was sequenced within a study of cytomegalovirus exposure and HLA in healthy donors. Study-level information: The early release's HLA-typed donors yielded 65 million to 85 million unique TCRs. Points from the study as a whole: Accurate predictions that matched the HLA-A and HLA-B alleles of most subjects were reportedly made from TCR beta sequences. It was 164 TCR beta chains that were listed as cytomegalovirus-associated.

Use of 60 Vbeta and 13 Jbeta primers characterized the PCR. Libraries were prepared by immunoSEQ multiplex PCR; TCRdb keeps only in-frame clonotypes and omits some of them. The data show over 100,000 clones, 65% to 75% seen once. Of note for this clone: The antigen is undetermined.

Germline values: CDR1 SNHLY, CDR2 FYNNEI. The CDR3 runs 15 residues. Trimming at V came to 6 bases and at J to 1 base, leaving 6 bases not matched to a gene. Material: PBMCs. This chain joins TRBV2 and TRBJ2-3; 8 nucleotides match TRBD2. This clonotype was sampled from a man aged 25 to 40 in good health and CMV-seropositive. The CDR3 protein is CASRPSGGGTDTQYF. CDR3 in DNA: TGTGCCAGCAGGCCAAGCGGGGGCGGCACAGATACGCAGTATTTT.